This entry concerns a single TCR beta chain. Per germline, CDR1 MNHEY and CDR2 SMNVEV (reference sequence). This CDR3 region has 14 residues. V lost 3 bases, J lost 1 base, and 3 bases stayed unmatched. Individuals drawn from under 30 US areas were about 18 to 89 years old. Recovered status in Cohort 3 required two negative PCRs, clearance, or symptom resolution. The source of the sample is a study of blood T cell repertoires in COVID-19. The data were produced by immunoSEQ multiplex PCR, yet TCRdb's version contains in-frame clones alone and is incomplete. The sample holds a few hundred thousand clones; 85% to 90% are singletons and the top ten take almost 9.5%.

The sequenced material came from PBMCs or T cells enriched from blood (not recorded which). The chain couples TRBV27 to TRBJ2-7; 7 bases map to TRBD1. The receptor comes from a woman aged 25 to 39 who had recovered from COVID-19. As DNA, the CDR3 is TGTGCCAGCAGTTTCGGGACAGCTTCCTACGAGCAGTACTTC. Residues: CASSFGTASYEQYF.